A single sample is the source of the 27 T cell receptor beta chains below, sequenced in a study of beta chain features in type 1 diabetes. TCRB transcripts that were expressed got sequenced, as all of the isolated RNA had been reverse transcribed. This table comes from immunoSEQ multiplex PCR, and its TCRdb copy is limited to in-frame clones, with some not included. In the table there are 900,000 or so clones, 15% to 20% of which are singletons. Sample: naive CD4+ T cells from blood. The receptor source for this set is a woman under 30 in good health.

In its sample, this clone was seen a few times. The rearrangement uses TRBV7-9 and TRBJ2-7, with TRBD2 as a possible D gene (6 bases). Trimming stripped 1 base from V and 12 bases from J, with 19 bases between. This CDR3 is 14 amino acids long. The germline gives CDR1 SEHNR, CDR2 FQNEAQ (reference sequence). The CDR3 spells CASSLDRACGDGYF. The CDR3 DNA sequence: TGTGCCAGCAGCTTAGATCGTGCGTGCGGGGACGGGTACTTC.

V is TRBV4-3 and J is TRBJ2-3, with D perhaps TRBD1 (6 bases). This CDR3 contains 17 residues. Germline CDR1 is LGHNA and CDR2 is YSLEER. V gave up 1 base and J gave up 2 bases, with 16 bases separating them. The CDR3 coding sequence is TGCGCCAGCAGCCAAGGTGGGCCAGGGGCTATCACAGATACGCAGTATTTT. This gives the protein CASSQGGPGAITDTQYF.

In this sample, this clone turned up a few times. V usage is TRBV5-1 and J usage is TRBJ1-2; D is possibly TRBD1 (5 bases). Trimming shortened V by 0 bases and J by 7 bases, and 10 bases separated the two germline ends. This CDR3 has 13 amino acids. Germline values: CDR1 SGHRS, CDR2 YFSETQ. CDR3 amino acids: CASSLEGSGGYTF. Written as DNA, the CDR3 is TGCGCCAGCAGCTTGGAGGGGAGCGGTGGCTACACCTTC.

The table lists this clone with a few counts. The chain couples TRBV4-3 to TRBJ1-4, with D hard to call. The CDR3 extends over 17 amino acids. In germline, CDR1 is LGHNA, CDR2 YSLEER. Deletions cut 1 base from V and 0 bases from J, with 12 bases between. The CDR3 loop is CASSQGSAAATNEKLFF. Written as DNA, the CDR3 is TGCGCCAGCAGCCAAGGCAGTGCGGCAGCAACTAATGAAAAACTGTTTTTT.

A few counts support this clone. V gene TRBV18 combines with J gene TRBJ1-1; D is undetermined. The germline gives CDR1 KGHSH, CDR2 LQKENI. The CDR3 runs 14 residues. Trimming shortened V by 1 base and J by 4 bases, and 10 bases separated the two germline ends. The CDR3 DNA follows: TGTGCCAGCTCACCACGTGTGGACCCCACTGAAGCTTTCTTT. Translating gives CASSPRVDPTEAFF.

V usage is TRBV7-9 and J usage is TRBJ1-3, with D uncertain. CDR1 is SEHNR and CDR2 is FQNEAQ in the germline V gene (reference sequence). The CDR3 loop spans 14 amino acids. The V end was cut by 4 bases, the J end by 3 bases, with 10 bases between. This CDR3 reads CASSSMGGGNTIYF. The CDR3 nucleotides are TGTGCCAGCAGCTCCATGGGCGGTGGAAACACCATATATTTT.

This clone was seen a handful of times. This chain links TRBV28 with TRBJ2-1; 12 positions match TRBD2. Germline loops: CDR1 MDHEN, CDR2 SYDVKM. CDR3 length: 15 amino acids. The V segment lost 6 bases and the J segment 5 bases; nucleotides outside the gene matches: 5. The CDR3 DNA reads TGTGCCAGCAGCCCTAGCGGGAGGGTAAACAATGAGCAGTTCTTC. Its protein product is CASSPSGRVNNEQFF.

The V gene is TRBV7-2, the J gene TRBJ2-1, with no clear D. With 0 bases removed from V and 7 bases from J, the gap between germline ends came to 10 bases. CDR1 SGHTA and CDR2 FQGNSA come from the germline V gene. The CDR3 has 14 residues. The CDR3 bases are TGTGCCAGCAGCTTAGCGATGGCCCTTAATGAGCAGTTCTTC. Translated, it gives CASSLAMALNEQFF.

The V gene is TRBV28, the J gene TRBJ2-7, with 7 positions matching TRBD1. V shed 2 bases, J shed 4 bases, and the junction held 5 bases outside the gene matches. Germline V gene data show CDR1 as MDHEN and CDR2 as SYDVKM. The CDR3 is made up of 14 amino acids. CDR3 protein: CASSLKGAEYEQYF. The CDR3 coding sequence is TGTGCCAGCAGTTTAAAGGGGGCGGAGTACGAGCAGTACTTC.

V usage is TRBV28 and J usage is TRBJ1-2; weak D call: TRBD1 (6 bases). This CDR3 has 16 residues. The germline V gene encodes CDR1 MDHEN and CDR2 SYDVKM. Deletions cut 4 bases from V and 4 bases from J, with 19 bases between. The DNA for the CDR3 is TGTGCCAGCAGTTCAGCCGGTTTCAGGGGAGGCTATGGCTACACCTTC. Its protein product is CASSSAGFRGGYGYTF.

This clone was seen more than once but under ten times. The genes are TRBV4-3 and TRBJ2-2; D is undetermined. The CDR3 is made up of 13 amino acids. Germline assignment: CDR1 LGHNA and CDR2 YSLEER. With 4 bases removed from V and 7 bases from J, the gap between germline ends came to 10 bases. In DNA form, the CDR3 reads TGCGCCAGCAGCCCCCTTCCGGTCGGGGAGCTGTTTTTT. Protein sequence: CASSPLPVGELFF.

The V call is TRBV7-2, the J call TRBJ2-6; 7 nucleotides align to TRBD1. This CDR3 has 19 amino acids. The junction had 13 bases not matched to a gene; V was cut back by 5 bases and J by 0 bases. CDR1 is SGHTA and CDR2 is FQGNSA in the germline V gene. The DNA for the CDR3 is TGTGCCAGCAGCACCGAGCCGTTCAGACAGGGCTCTGGGGCCAACGTCCTGACTTTC. Translation gives CASSTEPFRQGSGANVLTF.

This clone was observed a few times. This chain links TRBV6-5 with TRBJ2-3; TRBD2 matches at 8 bases. There are 15 residues in the CDR3. Trimming took 4 bases from V and 5 from J; bases not matched to a gene: 8. Germline V CDR1 and CDR2: MNHEY, SVGAGI. CDR3 sequence: CASSLGAGVGDTQYF. CDR3 bases: TGTGCCAGCAGTTTGGGAGCGGGAGTAGGAGATACGCAGTATTTT.

The V gene is TRBV18, the J gene TRBJ2-1; 10 bases fit TRBD2. The CDR3 spans 16 residues. The trim removed 3 bases at V and 4 bases at J, leaving 6 bases unmatched. The germline CDR1 and CDR2 sequences are KGHSH and LQKENI. The CDR3 nucleotides are TGTGCCAGCTCACCTTTGACTAGCGGGTTGTACAATGAGCAGTTCTTC. This encodes CASSPLTSGLYNEQFF.

The V call is TRBV28, the J call TRBJ2-1; 9 positions agree with TRBD2. V lost 6 bases to trimming and J lost 4 bases; unmatched junction nucleotides: 13. CDR3 length: 17 residues. Germline V gene sequence: CDR1 MDHEN, CDR2 SYDVKM. The CDR3 protein is CASRPLQVAGGYNEQFF. The CDR3 nucleotides read TGTGCCAGCAGACCCTTACAGGTGGCGGGAGGGTACAATGAGCAGTTCTTC.

This clone showed up just a few times. The V call is TRBV5-1, the J call TRBJ2-5, with D unresolved. Trimming took off 3 bases at V and 5 bases at J, with 14 bases between the two ends. Germline V CDR1 and CDR2: SGHRS, YFSETQ. This CDR3 region has 14 residues. Here the CDR3 DNA reads TGCGCCAGCAGCTGGGCACGAGTCAGGGAGACCCAGTACTTC. Protein product: CASSWARVRETQYF.

In this sample, this clone turned up a few times. The chain has TRBV5-4 and TRBJ2-5; 11 nucleotides line up with TRBD1. V lost 4 bases and J lost 5; bases outside the gene matches: 4. The CDR3 covers 14 residues. CDR1 SGHNT and CDR2 YYREEE come from the germline V gene (reference sequence). The CDR3 DNA reads TGTGCCAGCAGCCCGGGACAGGGGGTGGAGACCCAGTACTTC. This gives the protein CASSPGQGVETQYF.

The table lists this clone with a few counts. The rearrangement links TRBV27 to TRBJ2-6; possible D gene TRBD1, 6 bases. Germline V gene sequence: CDR1 MNHEY, CDR2 SMNVEV (reference sequence). The germline V and J ends were trimmed by 3 bases and 11 bases, with 20 bases remaining between them. This CDR3 comprises 16 residues. In DNA form, the CDR3 reads TGTGCCAGCAGTTTCACATTAGCCCAGGGGCTTCACGTCCTGACTTTC. The encoded protein is CASSFTLAQGLHVLTF.

Here the CDR3 reads CASSTRGGQIYEQYF. Here the CDR3 DNA reads TGCGCCAGCAGCACCAGGGGCGGACAGATCTACGAGCAGTACTTC. This chain links TRBV5-1 with TRBJ2-7; D perhaps matches TRBD1 (6 bases). Germline V gene lookup returns CDR1 SGHRS and CDR2 YFSETQ. This CDR3 has 15 residues. V was clipped by 4 bases and J by 3 bases, with 17 bases between them.

This clone was seen a handful of times. The chain recombines TRBV4-3 with TRBJ2-3; D uncertain. The germline CDR1 and CDR2 sequences are LGHNA and YSLEER. The CDR3 has 16 amino acids. V was clipped by 1 base and J by 8 bases, with 19 bases between them. CDR3: CASSQAAAPRSRTQYF. The CDR3 DNA is TGCGCCAGCAGCCAAGCGGCAGCGCCCAGATCACGTACGCAGTATTTT.

V usage is TRBV9 and J usage is TRBJ2-2; no clear D. Trimming left V 4 bases short and J 7 bases short, with 20 bases between. The germline CDR1 and CDR2 sequences are SGDLS and YYNGEE. CDR3 length: 16 amino acids. Here the CDR3 reads CASSLGPRFGGGELFF. CDR3 DNA sequence: TGTGCCAGCAGCTTAGGCCCTAGATTTGGTGGCGGGGAGCTGTTTTTT. Based on the CDR3 plus reference TRBV9 and TRBJ2-2, the full variable domain is DSGVTQTPKHLITATGQRVTLRCSPRSGDLSVYWYQQSLDQGLQFLIQYYNGEERAKGNILERFSAQQFPDLHSELNLSSLELGDSALYFCASSLGPRFGGGELFFGEGSRLTVL.

This clone was seen a few times. The rearrangement joins TRBV6-6 to TRBJ1-2; D uncertain. The CDR3 covers 13 residues. V was cut by 2 bases and J by 6 bases, with 10 bases left in between. Germline values: CDR1 MNHNY, CDR2 SVGAGI (reference sequence). In nucleotides, the CDR3 is TGTGCCAGCAGTTACAGGGATAATCATGGCTACACCTTC. The encoded protein is CASSYRDNHGYTF.

For this clone: One junction end disagrees with the germline gene, perhaps due to a read error. Other DNA sequences from this sample encode an identical CDR3 as well. The rearrangement joins TRBV4-1 to TRBJ2-6; D is perhaps TRBD1 or TRBD2 (5 bases each). Looked up from germline, CDR1 is MGHRA and CDR2 is YSYEKL. CDR3 length equals 18 residues. As DNA, the CDR3 is TGCGCCAGCAGCCAGGGACCGATCTTACCCTCTGGGGCCAATGTCCTGACTTTC. It translates to CASSQGPILPSGANVLTF.

The chain joins TRBV27 to TRBJ2-7, with TRBD2 matching over 10 bases. The CDR3 has 13 residues. CDR1 is MNHEY, CDR2 SMNVEV, per germline (reference sequence). V gave up 8 bases and J gave up 4 bases; unmatched junction bases: 5. The CDR3 loop reads CASVSGRIYEQYF. The CDR3 DNA reads as TGTGCCAGCGTTAGCGGGAGGATTTACGAGCAGTACTTC.

The chain has TRBV7-2 and TRBJ2-6; TRBD1 might be the D (5 bases). V gave up 3 bases and J gave up 0 bases, with 9 bases separating them. This CDR3 has 16 residues. Germline CDR1 is SGHTA and CDR2 is FQGNSA. In nucleotides, the CDR3 is TGTGCCAGCAGCTTTGGGGCAACCTCTGGGGCCAACGTCCTGACTTTC. Protein: CASSFGATSGANVLTF.

CDR3: CSAPRLETQYF. CDR3 nucleotide sequence: TGCAGTGCTCCCCGGTTGGAGACCCAGTACTTC. V and J are TRBV20-1 and TRBJ2-5; D is uncertain. Between the trimmed V and J ends, which lost 5 bases and 5 bases, there was a span of 9 bases. The germline CDR1 and CDR2 sequences are DFQATT and SNEGSKA (reference sequence). The CDR3 covers 11 residues.

This clone was seen ten or more times. The V call is TRBV4-3, the J call TRBJ2-7; 8 nucleotides line up with TRBD2. Germline V gives CDR1 LGHNA, CDR2 YSLEER. The CDR3 runs 15 residues. J was trimmed by 2 bases and V by 1 base; bases with no gene match: 4. This CDR3 reads CASSQVDGRAYEQYF. DNA of the CDR3: TGCGCCAGCAGCCAAGTGGACGGGAGGGCCTACGAGCAGTACTTC.